The 27 T cell receptor beta chains presented below share a single source sample, sequenced in a study of T cell responses to AZD1222 COVID-19 vaccine. Profiled with immunoSEQ multiplex PCR; TCRdb holds only in-frame clones, not every one. The data show some 120,000 clones, with about 88% seen just once and around 8% held by the top ten. Sequenced here: peripheral blood, sampled on day 0 of AZD1222 vaccination. These receptors were collected from an adult in good health.

This chain links TRBV28 with TRBJ2-3; 7 nucleotides match TRBD2. Germline CDR1 and CDR2: MDHEN and SYDVKM. The CDR3 totals 15 residues. Trimming took 4 bases from V and 1 from J; bases not matched to a gene: 5. The CDR3 DNA follows: TGTGCCAGCAGTTGGGAGGGGCGCGGCACAGATACGCAGTATTTT. Protein: CASSWEGRGTDTQYF.

V gene TRBV3-1 (or the pseudogene TRBV3-2) combines with J gene TRBJ2-7; 8 bases line up with TRBD1. The germline gives CDR1 LGHDT, CDR2 YNNKEL (reference sequence). Unmatched junction bases numbered 14, after V lost 5 bases and J lost 5 bases. CDR3 length: 16 amino acids. The CDR3 spells CASSYPTGASLNEQYF. CDR3 DNA sequence: TGTGCCAGCAGCTACCCGACAGGGGCCTCGTTAAACGAGCAGTACTTC.

This CDR3 reads CASSYPAGATYNSPLHF. The CDR3 DNA reads as TGTGCCAGCAGTTACCCTGCAGGGGCGACCTATAATTCACCCCTCCACTTT. This chain joins TRBV6-2 or TRBV6-3 and TRBJ1-6; D may be TRBD1 (6 bases). This CDR3 region has 17 residues. CDR1 and CDR2 (germline): MNHEY, SVGEGT. Trimming removed 2 bases from V and 2 bases from J, with 13 bases in between.

This sequence joins TRBV6-5 and TRBJ1-1, with unresolved D. CDR1 is MNHEY and CDR2 is SVGAGI in the germline V gene. The CDR3 is made up of 14 amino acids. V lost 4 bases to trimming and J lost 2 bases, with 11 bases between them. This CDR3 is CASSLARQNTEAFF. In nucleotides, the CDR3 is TGTGCCAGCAGTTTGGCCAGACAAAACACTGAAGCTTTCTTT.

This rearrangement joins TRBV3-1 (or the pseudogene TRBV3-2) to TRBJ1-4; 8 bases line up with TRBD1. The J segment lost 4 bases and the V segment lost 4 bases, leaving 2 bases of the junction unmatched. CDR1 LGHDT and CDR2 YNNKEL come from the germline V gene (reference sequence). The CDR3 has 14 residues. The CDR3 loop is CASSRGQDNEKLFF. CDR3 nucleotides: TGTGCCAGCAGCCGGGGACAGGATAATGAAAAACTGTTTTTT.

The CDR3 region is CATSRGQGVWQPQHF. The CDR3 coding sequence is TGTGCCACCAGCAGAGGACAGGGAGTGTGGCAGCCCCAGCATTTT. The chain links TRBV15 to TRBJ1-5; TRBD1 matches at 7 bases. CDR3 length: 15 residues. CDR1 and CDR2 (germline): LNHNV, YYDKDF (reference sequence). Trimming removed 1 base from V and 7 bases from J; junction bases left unmatched: 7.

The rearrangement links TRBV3-1 (or the pseudogene TRBV3-2) to TRBJ1-2; unclear D gene. Germline values: CDR1 LGHDT, CDR2 YNNKEL (reference sequence). The CDR3 has 12 residues. The ends were cut back, 2 bases at V and 7 bases at J, with 8 bases in the middle. CDR3 nucleotides: TGTGCCAGCAGCCAACAGAATATTGGCTACACCTTC. Translated, it gives CASSQQNIGYTF.

The rearrangement links TRBV23-1 to TRBJ2-1; no clear D gene. TRBV23-1 falls under the ORF class, with uncertain function. The ends were cut back, 4 bases at V and 0 bases at J, with 13 bases in the middle. The CDR3 consists of 16 residues. The CDR3 nucleotides read TGCGCCAGCAGTCTTGAGACTCCAAGCTCCTACAATGAGCAGTTCTTC. Its translation is CASSLETPSSYNEQFF.

The J gene is TRBJ1-3, the V gene TRBV2, with D possibly TRBD1 on 5 matching bases. CDR3 length: 13 amino acids. Germline CDR1 and CDR2: SNHLY and FYNNEI. Trimming removed 8 bases at V and 0 bases at J, with 8 bases between. CDR3 protein: CASGDVSGNTIYF. CDR3 coding DNA: TGTGCCAGCGGGGACGTCTCTGGAAACACCATATATTTT. The full variable domain, its missing parts supplied by reference TRBV2 and TRBJ1-3, is EPEVTQTPSHQVTQMGQEVILRCVPISNHLYFYWYRQILGQKVEFLVSFYNNEISEKSEIFDDQFSVERPDGSNFTLKIRSTKLEDSAMYFCASGDVSGNTIYFGEGSWLTVV.

This clone was found once. The chain carries TRBV2 and TRBJ1-2; 7 nucleotides align to TRBD1. The V gene end was trimmed by 6 bases and the J gene end by 4 bases; junction bases not matched to a gene: 5. This CDR3 is 13 amino acids long. Germline CDR1 SNHLY, CDR2 FYNNEI. CDR3 protein: CASSGTVLYGYTF. CDR3 DNA sequence: TGTGCCAGCAGCGGGACAGTTCTCTATGGCTACACCTTC.

The chain links TRBV6-2 or TRBV6-3 to TRBJ2-1, with D perhaps matching TRBD1 (8 bases). Looked up from germline, CDR1 is MNHEY and CDR2 is SVGEGT. The CDR3 is made up of 16 amino acids. Trimming removed 5 bases from V and 6 bases from J, with 20 bases in between. This CDR3 reads CASSPPTGGERNEQFF. The CDR3 nucleotides are TGTGCCAGCAGTCCCCCCACAGGGGGGGAACGCAATGAGCAGTTCTTC.

The chain joins TRBV9 to TRBJ2-7, with 9 bases fitting TRBD2. Germline CDR1 reads SGDLS; CDR2 reads YYNGEE. CDR3 size: 15 residues. V shed 3 bases, J shed 5 bases, and the junction held 9 bases outside the gene matches. In DNA, the CDR3 is TGTGCCAGCAGCGCCGATAGCGGGAGAAGCCACGAGCAGTACTTC. Encoded protein: CASSADSGRSHEQYF.

The rearrangement links TRBV5-1 to TRBJ1-2, with D uncertain. The CDR3 has 13 residues. Germline V gene data show CDR1 as SGHRS and CDR2 as YFSETQ. V lost 0 bases, J lost 10 bases, and 13 bases lay in between. CDR3 region: CASSLAEDLIYTF. The CDR3 DNA follows: TGCGCCAGCAGCTTGGCCGAAGACTTAATCTACACCTTC. Complete variable domain (other parts from reference TRBV5-1 and TRBJ1-2): KAGVTQTPRYLIKTRGQQVTLSCSPISGHRSVSWYQQTPGQGLQFLFEYFSETQRNKGNFPGRFSGRQFSNSRSEMNVSTLELGDSALYLCASSLAEDLIYTFGSGTRLTVV.

The rearrangement links TRBV11-1 to TRBJ2-7; 12 nucleotides line up with TRBD1. J gave up 7 bases and V 6 bases, and 10 bases lay outside the gene matches. The CDR3 spans 15 residues. CDR1 is SGHAT and CDR2 is FQDESV in the germline V gene (reference sequence). CDR3 in amino acids: CASRDPGQGAFEQYF. CDR3 in DNA: TGTGCCAGCAGAGATCCGGGACAGGGGGCTTTTGAGCAGTACTTC.

The rearrangement uses TRBV27 and TRBJ1-1, with D unclear. V was clipped by 4 bases and J by 5 bases, with 14 bases between them. This CDR3 comprises 14 residues. CDR1 MNHEY and CDR2 SMNVEV come from the germline V gene (reference sequence). The DNA of the CDR3 is TGTGCCAGCAGTTCCGCAACCCCCAGGACTGAAGCTTTCTTT. Its translation: CASSSATPRTEAFF.

The rearrangement uses TRBV18 and TRBJ2-3; possibly TRBD1 for D (6 bases). The V end was cut by 3 bases, the J end by 6 bases, with 13 bases between. The CDR3 covers 14 residues. Germline V lookup: CDR1 KGHSH, CDR2 LQKENI. The CDR3 DNA reads TGTGCCAGCTCACCGGCAGGGGTGAGTGATACGCAGTATTTT. Translation gives CASSPAGVSDTQYF.

The chain couples TRBV28 to TRBJ2-5, with TRBD2 identical over 9 bases. Germline V lookup: CDR1 MDHEN, CDR2 SYDVKM. V lost 3 bases to trimming and J lost 1 base; unmatched junction nucleotides: 12. CDR3 length equals 18 residues. The CDR3 sequence is CASSLEFPTSGIQETQYF. CDR3 sequence (DNA): TGTGCCAGCAGTTTGGAATTTCCGACTAGCGGTATCCAAGAGACCCAGTACTTC.

The chain carries TRBV4-1 and TRBJ2-7; 13 positions match TRBD2. Per germline, CDR1 MGHRA and CDR2 YSYEKL. V was clipped by 3 bases and J by 5 bases; unmatched bases: 7. The CDR3 has 16 amino acids. The CDR3 DNA follows: TGCGCCAGCAGCCAGCCCACCGGGACTAGCGGGAACGAGCAGTACTTC. This codes for CASSQPTGTSGNEQYF.

This chain connects TRBV29-1 to TRBJ2-7; D call uncertain. This CDR3 spans 12 amino acids. V was shortened by 4 bases and J by 2 bases, with 9 bases between the two germline ends. CDR1 is SQVTM and CDR2 is ANQGSEA in the germline V gene. For the CDR3, the DNA is TGCAGCGTTGTTCTGGGGACCTACGAGCAGTACTTC. Encoded protein: CSVVLGTYEQYF.

The V and J genes are TRBV18 and TRBJ2-1; D might be TRBD1 or TRBD2, each matching 5 bases. Germline V lookup: CDR1 KGHSH, CDR2 LQKENI. This CDR3 is 16 amino acids long. Trimming took 3 bases from V and 3 from J, leaving 15 bases between them. The CDR3 loop is CASSPLTGRGYNEQFF. The DNA for the CDR3 is TGTGCCAGCTCACCGCTGACGGGAAGGGGCTACAATGAGCAGTTCTTC.

The V gene is TRBV3-1 (or the pseudogene TRBV3-2), the J gene TRBJ2-3, with 7 bases matching TRBD2. CDR3 size: 13 residues. V was clipped by 4 bases and J by 5 bases; unmatched bases: 3. Germline V CDR1 and CDR2: LGHDT, YNNKEL (reference sequence). The CDR3 protein is CASSRGGRDTQYF. The CDR3 DNA follows: TGTGCCAGCAGCCGGGGGGGGAGAGATACGCAGTATTTT.

V usage is TRBV6-5 and J usage is TRBJ1-5; TRBD1 aligns across 8 bases. V gave up 9 bases and J gave up 0 bases; unmatched junction bases: 4. The CDR3 has 14 amino acids. Germline lookup yields CDR1 MNHEY and CDR2 SVGAGI. The CDR3 loop reads CASTDRDSNQPQHF. The CDR3 DNA reads as TGTGCCAGTACGGACAGGGATAGCAATCAGCCCCAGCATTTT.

The genes are TRBV7-9 and TRBJ2-2, with D possibly being TRBD2 (5 bases). This CDR3 is 13 amino acids long. V was trimmed by 5 bases and J by 9 bases, leaving 13 bases between them. CDR1 is SEHNR, CDR2 FQNEAQ, per germline (reference sequence). The CDR3: CASSPLTDWELFF. The DNA for the CDR3 is TGTGCCAGCAGCCCCCTCACGGACTGGGAGCTGTTTTTT.

This clone was found many times. The V and J genes are TRBV6-1 and TRBJ1-3, with D perhaps matching TRBD1 (5 bases). Between the trimmed V and J ends, which lost 3 bases and 9 bases, there was a span of 27 bases. The CDR3 spans 18 residues. Germline CDR1 reads MNHNS; CDR2 reads SASEGT. DNA of the CDR3: TGTGCCAGCAGTGAGGGGGAAGAAGTCCAGGTCCCCTTCCGCACCATATATTTT. Residues: CASSEGEEVQVPFRTIYF.

The CDR3 DNA reads as TGTGCCAGCAGAGCCGGGACAGGGGATTCACCCCTCCACTTT. Its protein product is CASRAGTGDSPLHF. The gene calls are TRBV6-5 and TRBJ1-6, with 10 bases fitting TRBD1. The germline V gene encodes CDR1 MNHEY and CDR2 SVGAGI. V lost 6 bases to trimming and J lost 8 bases; unmatched junction nucleotides: 4. The length of the CDR3 is 14 residues.

The chain uses TRBV28 and TRBJ1-2; TRBD1 matches at 10 bases. In germline, CDR1 is MDHEN, CDR2 SYDVKM. The CDR3 totals 14 residues. The J segment lost 8 bases and the V segment lost 4 bases, leaving 7 bases of the junction unmatched. The CDR3 nucleotides read TGTGCCAGCAGTTCTACCGGGACAGGGGACGGCTACACCTTC. Translation gives CASSSTGTGDGYTF.

The chain is built from TRBV30 and TRBJ1-6; possible D gene TRBD1, 5 bases. The V gene lost 2 bases and the J gene lost 19 bases, with 24 bases spanning the gap. Germline V gene data show CDR1 as GTSNPN and CDR2 as SVGIG (reference sequence). The CDR3 sequence is 14 residues long. CDR3 nucleotides: TGTGCCTGGAGTCCCACCTGGCGGGACGGTTCGTTTCACTTT. Its translation: CAWSPTWRDGSFHF.